This T cell receptor beta chain was retrieved from a study of T cell responses to AZD1222 COVID-19 vaccine. Overall study findings and caveats: Reports say nearly half of spike-specific TCRs go after unmutated variant regions. Donors were chiefly white British, with a greater number of females, and clonal diversity was perhaps underestimated. Distributed over spike, vaccine-associated CD4 TCRs predominated at 160-218 and 743-854.

Sequencing used immunoSEQ multiplex PCR; TCRdb keeps in-frame clones, though not all of them. The top ten clones hold 4.4% of a sample with 120,000 or so clones, 90% of them seen once. The CDR3 has 15 residues. CDR1 is SGDLS, CDR2 YYNGEE, per germline. The V segment lost 6 bases and the J segment 3 bases; nucleotides outside the gene matches: 8. As to this clone: Antigen specificity is unknown.

The TCR was taken from an adult in good health. The chain is built from TRBV9 and TRBJ2-1; 8 bases line up with TRBD2. Sequencing used peripheral blood, obtained on day 0 of MenACWY control vaccination. CDR3 DNA: TGTGCCAGCAACCCCGGGGGGGATTACTACAATGAGCAGTTCTTC. Encoded protein: CASNPGGDYYNEQFF.